These 27 T cell receptor beta chains came from one sample sequenced in a study of blood T cell repertoires in COVID-19. Repertoires were generated with immunoSEQ multiplex PCR, while TCRdb's copy carries only in-frame clones and drops some. The sample lists around 190,000 clones, roughly 80% seen once, with approximately 3% in the top ten. Sequencing was carried out using PBMCs or T cells enriched from blood (not recorded which). The source of these receptors is a young woman who had recovered from COVID-19.

Comment on this clone: Other DNA sequences within the sample encode an identical CDR3. The gene calls are TRBV5-1 and TRBJ1-1, with D possibly matching TRBD1 (6 bases). Trimming left V 4 bases short and J 5 bases short, with 15 bases between. Looked up from germline, CDR1 is SGHRS and CDR2 is YFSETQ. The CDR3 contains 14 residues. The CDR3 region is CASSLQGGVTEAFF. The CDR3 nucleotides are TGCGCCAGCAGCCTACAGGGAGGGGTGACTGAAGCTTTCTTT. The whole variable domain, filled in from reference TRBV5-1 and TRBJ1-1, reads KAGVTQTPRYLIKTRGQQVTLSCSPISGHRSVSWYQQTPGQGLQFLFEYFSETQRNKGNFPGRFSGRQFSNSRSEMNVSTLELGDSALYLCASSLQGGVTEAFFGQGTRLTVV.

The V gene is TRBV21-1, the J gene TRBJ2-2; TRBD2 was called by the table and not checked on the DNA. TRBV21-1 counts as a pseudogene. CDR3 length: 16 amino acids. In DNA form, the CDR3 reads TGTGCCAGCAAAGAAACCGGGACTAGGAACACCGGGGAGCTGTTTTTT. It translates to CASKETGTRNTGELFF.

The chain is built from TRBV6-1 and TRBJ2-7, with D maybe TRBD1 (5 bases). This CDR3 contains 12 residues. The germline CDR1 and CDR2 sequences are MNHNS and SASEGT. V lost 1 base to trimming and J lost 9 bases, with 10 bases between them. In DNA form, the CDR3 reads TGTGCCAGCAGTGAAGAGGGGTTCAGGCAGTACGTC. It codes for CASSEEGFRQYV.

This chain uses TRBV7-8 with TRBJ2-3, with D maybe TRBD2 (6 bases). The length of the CDR3 is 16 residues. Trimming took 6 bases from V and 3 from J, leaving 19 bases between them. Germline CDR1 SGHVS, CDR2 FQNEAQ. The CDR3 DNA follows: TGTGCCAGCAGATTGACTGGAGGGATGATAACAGATACGCAGTATTTT. Its protein product is CASRLTGGMITDTQYF.

This clone was seen once. This chain connects TRBV19 to TRBJ2-7; 9 bases are shared with TRBD1. This CDR3 region has 14 residues. Germline trimming cut 4 bases from V and 6 bases from J; bases unmatched to any gene: 7. CDR1 and CDR2 (germline): LNHDA, SQIVND (reference sequence). The CDR3, as DNA: TGTGCCAGTAGTAGGACAGGGGTCTTACGCGAGCAGTACTTC. This translates into CASSRTGVLREQYF.

The chain recombines TRBV28 with TRBJ2-2; D is possibly TRBD2 (5 bases). V lost 3 bases to trimming and J lost 2 bases, with 10 bases between them. This CDR3 spans 15 amino acids. Germline CDR1 and CDR2: MDHEN and SYDVKM. The CDR3 is CASSFRGKNTGELFF. The CDR3, as DNA: TGTGCCAGCAGTTTTCGGGGTAAAAACACCGGGGAGCTGTTTTTT.

The CDR3 reads CASSLVPPGAVRGLNTEAFF. The CDR3 nucleotides are TGCGCCAGCAGCTTGGTGCCCCCTGGGGCGGTTAGGGGCTTGAACACTGAAGCTTTCTTT. The rearrangement joins TRBV5-1 to TRBJ1-1, with D perhaps matching TRBD1 (5 bases). The CDR3 is made up of 20 amino acids. The V end lost 0 bases, the J end lost 0 bases, and 24 bases lay between the germline ends. Per germline, CDR1 SGHRS and CDR2 YFSETQ.

V is TRBV6-2 or TRBV6-3 and J is TRBJ1-5, with TRBD1 matching over 9 bases. There are 16 residues in the CDR3. Germline assignment: CDR1 MNHEY and CDR2 SVGEGT. After removal of 2 bases from V and 3 bases from J, the junction contained 5 bases not matched to a gene. Here the CDR3 DNA reads TGTGCCAGCAGTTACGCGACAGGGGGAACCAATCAGCCCCAGCATTTT. This translates into CASSYATGGTNQPQHF.

The chain uses TRBV5-1 and TRBJ2-5, with TRBD2 as a possible D gene (5 bases). Trimming took 5 bases from V and 1 from J, leaving 15 bases between them. The germline gives CDR1 SGHRS, CDR2 YFSETQ. CDR3 length: 15 amino acids. The DNA of the CDR3 is TGCGCCAGCAGGCCTGAGGCTAGCAGCCAAGAGACCCAGTACTTC. It specifies CASRPEASSQETQYF.

This clone was detected once. The chain couples TRBV19 to TRBJ1-2; D gene uncertain. V was pared by 3 bases and J by 4 bases, with 9 bases between. The germline V gene encodes CDR1 LNHDA and CDR2 SQIVND (reference sequence). This CDR3 has 13 amino acids. CDR3: CASSIAPSYGYTF. CDR3 DNA: TGTGCCAGTAGTATCGCGCCTAGCTATGGCTACACCTTC. The complete variable domain, with remaining parts taken from reference TRBV19 and TRBJ1-2, reads DGGITQSPKYLFRKEGQNVTLSCEQNLNHDAMYWYRQDPGQGLRLIYYSQIVNDFQKGDIAEGYSVSREKKESFPLTVTSAQKNPTAFYLCASSIAPSYGYTFGSGTRLTVV.

This chain connects TRBV2 to TRBJ2-1, with a weak D call TRBD2 (5 bases). The CDR3 loop spans 12 amino acids. The ends were cut back, 8 bases at V and 12 bases at J, with 17 bases in the middle. CDR1 is SNHLY, CDR2 FYNNEI, per germline. CDR3: CASEEADVRQFF. The CDR3 nucleotides read TGTGCCAGCGAGGAGGCAGATGTGAGGCAGTTCTTC.

The chain has TRBV19 and TRBJ1-5; D perhaps matches TRBD1 (6 bases). V lost 3 bases and J lost 5, with 17 bases in between. CDR1 LNHDA and CDR2 SQIVND come from the germline V gene (reference sequence). CDR3 length: 16 residues. The DNA of the CDR3 is TGTGCCAGTAGTATGCGGTCAGGGGCGTTCGATCAGCCCCAGCATTTT. Translating it yields CASSMRSGAFDQPQHF.

This clone was found a few times. The rearrangement links TRBV29-1 to TRBJ1-2, with 10 bases aligning to TRBD1. Germline lookup yields CDR1 SQVTM and CDR2 ANQGSEA. J gave up 4 bases and V 4 bases, and 0 bases lay outside the gene matches. The CDR3 length is 12 residues. CDR3 loop: CSVGTGGYGYTF. CDR3 nucleotide sequence: TGCAGCGTTGGGACAGGGGGCTATGGCTACACCTTC.

This clone was counted a single time. The CDR3 reads CASSPQGAPREKLFF. The CDR3 nucleotides are TGTGCCAGCAGCCCCCAGGGGGCGCCCCGGGAAAAACTGTTTTTT. The chain recombines TRBV7-8 with TRBJ1-4, with 8 positions matching TRBD1. J was trimmed by 8 bases and V by 5 bases; bases with no gene match: 10. Germline CDR1 and CDR2: SGHVS and FQNEAQ. The CDR3 has 15 residues.

The CDR3: CASSSIAGGRYNEQFF. CDR3 DNA sequence: TGCGCCAGCAGCTCGATAGCGGGGGGGCGGTACAATGAGCAGTTCTTC. The chain recombines TRBV5-1 with TRBJ2-1; 11 bases align to TRBD2. Losses at the gene ends were 3 bases for V and 4 bases for J; bases not matched to a gene: 6. Germline assignment: CDR1 SGHRS and CDR2 YFSETQ. The CDR3 loop spans 16 amino acids.

V is TRBV2 and J is TRBJ2-1, with 13 bases matching TRBD2. The CDR3 runs 15 residues. J was trimmed by 8 bases and V by 1 base; bases with no gene match: 2. In germline, CDR1 is SNHLY, CDR2 FYNNEI. Here the CDR3 DNA reads TGTGCCAGCAGTGAAGGGGGACTAGCGGGGTATGAGCAGTTCTTC. It codes for CASSEGGLAGYEQFF.

The chain uses TRBV20-1 and TRBJ1-4; D is uncertain. Germline values: CDR1 DFQATT, CDR2 SNEGSKA (reference sequence). V was shortened by 3 bases and J by 4 bases, with 15 bases between the two germline ends. The CDR3 is 15 amino acids. CDR3 coding DNA: TGCAGTGCTAGTCTGTCGCACTTAATTAATGAAAAACTGTTTTTT. Amino acid sequence: CSASLSHLINEKLFF.

This chain connects TRBV7-2 to TRBJ2-2, with unresolved D. With 5 bases removed from V and 3 bases from J, the gap between germline ends came to 7 bases. The CDR3 has 13 residues. Germline V gene sequence: CDR1 SGHTA, CDR2 FQGNSA. The CDR3 loop is CASSAVYTGELFF. The CDR3 DNA reads as TGTGCCAGCAGCGCAGTATACACCGGGGAGCTGTTTTTT.

The chain recombines TRBV15 with TRBJ1-2; the match to TRBD1 covers 8 bases. The CDR3 has 14 residues. J gave up 4 bases and V 3 bases, and 4 bases lay outside the gene matches. Germline V gene data show CDR1 as LNHNV and CDR2 as YYDKDF (reference sequence). The chain's CDR3 is CATSSDRGGYGYTF. The CDR3 region has the DNA TGTGCCACCAGCAGCGACAGGGGAGGCTATGGCTACACCTTC.

This chain connects TRBV4-2 to TRBJ1-1; no clear D. The V gene's germline CDR1 is LGHNA and CDR2 YNFKEQ. The germline V and J ends were trimmed by 0 bases and 1 base, with 9 bases remaining between them. This CDR3 comprises 15 residues. Here the CDR3 DNA reads TGTGCCAGCAGCCAAGATTTGGCTGAGAACACTGAAGCTTTCTTT. Translation gives CASSQDLAENTEAFF.

The rearrangement links TRBV19 to TRBJ2-7; 8 bases match TRBD1. The V segment lost 4 bases and the J segment 11 bases; nucleotides outside the gene matches: 4. In germline, CDR1 is LNHDA, CDR2 SQIVND (reference sequence). The CDR3 is 11 residues long. CDR3 sequence: CASSRGTGKYF. DNA for the CDR3: TGTGCCAGTAGTAGAGGGACAGGAAAGTACTTC.

V and J are TRBV7-9 and TRBJ2-5; D uncertain. This CDR3 region has 14 residues. V lost 2 bases and J lost 5, with 12 bases in between. Germline-derived CDR1 and CDR2 are SEHNR and FQNEAQ (reference sequence). This CDR3 reads CASSLTKERETQYF. The CDR3 region has the DNA TGTGCCAGCAGCTTAACCAAAGAACGGGAGACCCAGTACTTC.

The rearrangement links TRBV6-4 to TRBJ1-2, with TRBD1 identical over 9 bases. Trimming took 3 bases from V and 7 from J; bases not matched to a gene: 9. The germline gives CDR1 MRHNA, CDR2 SNTAGT. The CDR3 consists of 15 residues. The CDR3 DNA reads TGTGCCAGCAGTGAAGCTGGGACAGGGTCTGCTGGCTACACCTTC. Its protein is CASSEAGTGSAGYTF.

The V and J genes are TRBV9 and TRBJ2-7; TRBD2 matches at 11 bases. The V gene's germline CDR1 is SGDLS and CDR2 YYNGEE. This CDR3 comprises 15 residues. V gave up 3 bases and J gave up 5 bases; unmatched junction bases: 7. The CDR3 here is CASSALAGGPHEQYF. The CDR3 bases are TGTGCCAGCAGCGCCCTAGCGGGAGGCCCCCACGAGCAGTACTTC.

The V and J genes are TRBV5-1 and TRBJ2-7, with D possibly TRBD1 on 6 matching bases. This CDR3 has 14 amino acids. CDR1 and CDR2 (germline): SGHRS, YFSETQ. V was pared by 4 bases and J by 1 base, with 12 bases between. CDR3 region: CASSADSYSYEQYF. The CDR3 DNA is TGCGCCAGCAGCGCGGACAGCTATTCCTACGAGCAGTACTTC.

The chain joins TRBV3-1 (or the pseudogene TRBV3-2) to TRBJ1-4; TRBD1 agrees at 7 bases. The CDR3 is 18 residues long. After removal of 4 bases from V and 2 bases from J, the junction contained 13 bases not matched to a gene. Germline V gene sequence: CDR1 LGHDT, CDR2 YNNKEL (reference sequence). CDR3 amino acids: CASSPTGAQGWTNEKLFF. CDR3 DNA sequence: TGTGCCAGCAGCCCCACAGGGGCCCAGGGGTGGACTAATGAAAAACTGTTTTTT.

The count of this clone is one. The rearrangement links TRBV10-3 to TRBJ1-4; possible D gene TRBD1, 5 bases. V shed 5 bases and J shed 7 bases, with 14 bases lying between them. The CDR3 is 14 amino acids. The germline V gene has CDR1 ENHRY and CDR2 SYGVKD. The CDR3 protein is CAISSSGGSEKLFF. Written as DNA, the CDR3 is TGTGCCATCAGTTCGTCGGGGGGGAGTGAAAAACTGTTTTTT.